This TCR beta chain was documented in a study of human T cells and chemical hapten exposure. This clonotype was observed at least ten times. Germline values: CDR1 SGHRS, CDR2 YFSETQ. The length of the CDR3 is 16 residues. V was clipped by 0 bases and J by 1 base, with 8 bases between them. The time point: patch test 2, 6 weeks after DPC sensitization. The sample's treatment: therapeutic diphenylcyclopropenone sensitization with weekly scalp DPC. TCRdb used MiXCR to reprocess the RACE reads, holding one entry per CDR3 protein. The sample includes 75,000 to 95,000 distinct CDR3 sequences, roughly 11% of them seen just once.

V gene TRBV5-1 combines with J gene TRBJ2-6; tentatively, D is TRBD1 or TRBD2 (6 bases each). The sequences come from whole blood, collected in connection with sensitization to the hapten diphenylcyclopropenone (DPC). The receptor's source is a man aged 35 to 55 with alopecia areata. Some clones in this sample may be carry-over from other donors' samples. The CDR3 bases are TGCGCCAGCAGCTTGGGGGGGGCATCTGGGGCCAACGTCCTGACTTTC. Translated, it gives CASSLGGASGANVLTF.